The 25 T cell receptor beta chains reported below all come from one sample, sequenced in a study of shared T cell receptors in the human thymus (TCRdb year 2021). Libraries were built with the immunoSEQ multiplex PCR assay. In its TCRdb copy, this immuneACCESS table keeps in-frame sequences only and misses some clones. Where compared with another copy, unresolved V genes explain less than half of these, and the others have no known cause. The sample includes roughly 710,000 clones, with approximately 85% observed a single time. The ten largest clones take up more than 0.01% of the sample. This sample was shared with a second study, whose subject was human thymus T cells.

The sequencing sample was made of thymocytes. These TCRs come from a girl in the first two years of life with a congenital heart defect. Donor details come from another sample of the same person, matched by shared clones.

The chain has TRBV19 and TRBJ1-1; no clear D. The CDR3 sequence is 10 residues long. Germline-derived CDR1 and CDR2 are LNHDA and SQIVND (reference sequence). Trimming removed 11 bases at V and 6 bases at J, with 10 bases between. For the CDR3, the DNA is TGTGCCGAAGCCCGGGCTGAAGCTTTCTTT. Protein: CAEARAEAFF.

V gene TRBV6-4 combines with J gene TRBJ2-3; 7 bases match TRBD2. Per the germline V gene, CDR1 is MRHNA and CDR2 is SNTAGT. This CDR3 has 16 residues. The trim removed 0 bases at V and 0 bases at J, leaving 3 bases unmatched. CDR3 bases: TGTGCCAGCAGTGACTCGACTAGCAATAGCACAGATACGCAGTATTTT. Translated, it gives CASSDSTSNSTDTQYF.

The chain recombines TRBV6-6 with TRBJ2-7, with unresolved D. CDR1 and CDR2 from the germline V gene are MNHNY and SVGAGI (reference sequence). Trimming removed 5 bases from V and 0 bases from J, with 17 bases in between. CDR3 length equals 16 residues. CDR3 nucleotides: TGTGCCAGCAGTCGCGGATTACCCCTCAGCTCCTACGAGCAGTACTTC. Its protein is CASSRGLPLSSYEQYF.

This sequence joins TRBV7-6 and TRBJ2-3; D ambiguous. V lost 5 bases and J 0 bases, leaving 12 bases between the germline ends. Germline loops: CDR1 SGHVS, CDR2 FNYEAQ. This CDR3 has 15 amino acids. The CDR3 DNA is TGTGCCAGCAGCCCCAGACACACTAGCACAGATACGCAGTATTTT. This encodes CASSPRHTSTDTQYF.

The sample holds a few counts of this clone. The chain employs TRBV9 and TRBJ2-4, with D tentatively TRBD1 (7 bases). CDR3 length: 17 amino acids. CDR1 is SGDLS, CDR2 YYNGEE, per germline. V was shortened by 0 bases and J by 7 bases, with 20 bases between the two germline ends. Here the CDR3 DNA reads TGTGCCAGCAGCGTAGGTTGGAGGGGGGACAGAAACAACATTCAGTACTTC. Its translation is CASSVGWRGDRNNIQYF.

The gene calls are TRBV5-1 and TRBJ2-7; 9 positions agree with TRBD1. J was trimmed by 5 bases and V by 6 bases; bases with no gene match: 15. CDR1 and CDR2 (germline): SGHRS, YFSETQ. The CDR3 extends over 16 amino acids. CDR3 DNA sequence: TGCGCCAGCAACCTGGCCGGGACAGGGAGATCCGACGAGCAGTACTTC. Translated, it gives CASNLAGTGRSDEQYF.

This clone was counted only a few times. This chain joins TRBV6-5 and TRBJ1-1; 7 nucleotides line up with TRBD1. The CDR3 sequence is 12 residues long. The trim removed 5 bases at V and 4 bases at J, leaving 1 base unmatched. Germline V gene lookup returns CDR1 MNHEY and CDR2 SVGAGI. CDR3 in amino acids: CASSPGGTEAFF. The CDR3 DNA sequence: TGTGCCAGCAGTCCAGGGGGCACTGAAGCTTTCTTT.

The chain employs TRBV6-5 and TRBJ2-1; D perhaps matches TRBD1 (6 bases). This CDR3 region has 12 residues. V was trimmed by 6 bases and J by 12 bases, leaving 15 bases between them. CDR1 and CDR2 (germline): MNHEY, SVGAGI. The CDR3: CASSGTAGAQFF. The CDR3 coding sequence is TGTGCCAGCAGCGGAACAGCAGGGGCGCAGTTCTTC.

The rearrangement links TRBV6-6 to TRBJ2-3, with TRBD1 matching 7 bases. Trimming cost V 6 bases and J 4 bases; bases outside gene matches: 13. CDR3 length: 16 amino acids. Germline V lookup: CDR1 MNHNY, CDR2 SVGAGI (reference sequence). CDR3 coding DNA: TGTGCCAGCAGACCCTTACCGACAGGGTGGTCAGATACGCAGTATTTT. Protein: CASRPLPTGWSDTQYF.

J is TRBJ1-1 and V is TRBV6-5; the D is unclear. From germline, CDR1 is MNHEY and CDR2 SVGAGI. The CDR3 loop spans 15 amino acids. The V and J ends lost 0 bases and 1 base respectively, with 9 bases between them. CDR3 bases: TGTGCCAGCAGTTACTCCGGCAGGCCGAACACTGAAGCTTTCTTT. Its protein is CASSYSGRPNTEAFF.

On this clone: The same CDR3 can be traced to other DNA sequences in this sample. This rearrangement joins TRBV20-1 to TRBJ1-2; D is perhaps TRBD1 (6 bases). Trimming removed 6 bases from V and 5 bases from J, with 10 bases in between. The germline V gene encodes CDR1 DFQATT and CDR2 SNEGSKA (reference sequence). The CDR3 is 11 amino acids. The chain's CDR3 is CSATTGYGYTF. The CDR3 DNA reads TGCAGTGCCACTACAGGGTATGGCTACACCTTC.

The rearrangement joins TRBV7-2 to TRBJ2-7, with TRBD1 matching over 9 bases. With 3 bases clipped from V and 6 bases from J, the junction kept 6 bases outside the gene matches. Germline V gene sequence: CDR1 SGHTA, CDR2 FQGNSA. The CDR3 is made up of 14 amino acids. CDR3 region: CASSLVTGGVEQYF. CDR3 in DNA: TGTGCCAGCAGCTTGGTTACAGGGGGCGTCGAGCAGTACTTC.

The chain recombines TRBV18 with TRBJ1-2; perhaps TRBD1 as D (5 bases). V lost 3 bases and J 6 bases, leaving 23 bases between the germline ends. There are 17 residues in the CDR3. In germline, CDR1 is KGHSH, CDR2 LQKENI. For the CDR3, the DNA is TGTGCCAGCTCACCTTCTCGTGGGCAGGGTTTTGGCAATGGCTACACCTTC. This sequence encodes CASSPSRGQGFGNGYTF.

The genes are TRBV6-1 and TRBJ1-4; D not resolved. V was shortened by 8 bases and J by 8 bases, with 15 bases between the two germline ends. Germline CDR1 and CDR2: MNHNS and SASEGT. The CDR3 sequence is 13 residues long. The CDR3 DNA is TGTGCCAGCTGGCAACGTCTGGAGGAAAAACTGTTTTTT. Its protein product is CASWQRLEEKLFF.

In its sample, this clone was seen once. The chain links TRBV27 to TRBJ1-2, with 8 bases identical to TRBD1. This CDR3 spans 14 amino acids. Per germline, CDR1 MNHEY and CDR2 SMNVEV (reference sequence). Trimming removed 5 bases from V and 7 bases from J; junction bases left unmatched: 9. In DNA, the CDR3 is TGTGCCAGCAGTGTGAGACAGGGGCTAGGTGGCTACACCTTC. It specifies CASSVRQGLGGYTF.

This chain links TRBV6-5 with TRBJ1-1, with TRBD1 matching over 7 bases. The V gene end was trimmed by 6 bases and the J gene end by 4 bases; junction bases not matched to a gene: 5. The CDR3 covers 13 residues. Germline V gene sequence: CDR1 MNHEY, CDR2 SVGAGI. The CDR3 loop reads CASRQQGRTEAFF. The CDR3 DNA reads TGTGCCAGCAGGCAACAGGGGCGCACTGAAGCTTTCTTT.

The rearrangement uses TRBV19 and TRBJ1-6; D not certain. Germline lookup yields CDR1 LNHDA and CDR2 SQIVND (reference sequence). The CDR3 extends over 15 amino acids. Trimming pared 9 bases from V and 0 bases from J, leaving 12 bases between. The CDR3 sequence is CASNTGSSYNSPLHF. Written as DNA, the CDR3 is TGTGCCAGCAATACCGGGAGCTCCTATAATTCACCCCTCCACTTT.

The chain employs TRBV6-6 and TRBJ1-4; D not certain. Germline assignment: CDR1 MNHNY and CDR2 SVGAGI (reference sequence). The CDR3 sequence is 16 residues long. Between the trimmed V and J ends, which lost 2 bases and 6 bases, there was a span of 16 bases. The CDR3 DNA reads TGTGCCAGCAGTTACACTGAGAGGTCCGGTTATGAAAAACTGTTTTTT. The encoded protein is CASSYTERSGYEKLFF.

The rearrangement joins TRBV27 to TRBJ2-5, with D possibly TRBD1 on 6 matching bases. Germline CDR1 and CDR2: MNHEY and SMNVEV (reference sequence). The ends were cut back, 8 bases at V and 7 bases at J, with 20 bases in the middle. The CDR3 is made up of 14 amino acids. As DNA, the CDR3 is TGTGCCAGCCGTTCCGAAGGACAGTTGGGGACCCAGTACTTC. It specifies CASRSEGQLGTQYF.

The chain recombines TRBV4-1 with TRBJ2-1; 10 bases fit TRBD1. The germline CDR1 and CDR2 sequences are MGHRA and YSYEKL. The V gene end was trimmed by 0 bases and the J gene end by 5 bases; junction bases not matched to a gene: 7. The CDR3 extends over 17 amino acids. This chain's CDR3 is CASSQDPWDRGDNEQFF. The CDR3 DNA follows: TGCGCCAGCAGCCAAGATCCATGGGACAGGGGTGACAATGAGCAGTTCTTC.

The chain has TRBV28 and TRBJ1-2; perhaps TRBD1 as D (6 bases). The CDR3 contains 18 residues. CDR1 and CDR2 from the germline V gene are MDHEN and SYDVKM. V gave up 4 bases and J gave up 4 bases, with 25 bases separating them. In DNA form, the CDR3 reads TGTGCCAGCAGTTCCTCAGACAGGTTGAGGAATCGGATCTATGGCTACACCTTC. The encoded protein is CASSSSDRLRNRIYGYTF.

This rearrangement joins TRBV7-9 to TRBJ1-4; no clear D gene. CDR1 is SEHNR, CDR2 FQNEAQ, per germline (reference sequence). V shed 5 bases and J shed 4 bases, with 14 bases lying between them. There are 15 residues in the CDR3. For the CDR3, the DNA is TGTGCCAGCAGCCACGGAGGGCGGATTAATGAAAAACTGTTTTTT. Translation: CASSHGGRINEKLFF. The full variable domain, with the rest looked up from reference TRBV7-9 and TRBJ1-4, is DTGVSQNPRHKITKRGQNVTFRCDPISEHNRLYWYRQTLGQGPEFLTYFQNEAQLEKSRLLSDRFSAERPKGSFSTLEIQRTEQGDSAMYLCASSHGGRINEKLFFGSGTQLSVL.

The J gene is TRBJ2-7, the V gene TRBV18; 8 positions agree with TRBD1. V was clipped by 0 bases and J by 5 bases; unmatched bases: 6. The CDR3 has 15 amino acids. Germline lookup yields CDR1 KGHSH and CDR2 LQKENI. The DNA of the CDR3 is TGTGCCAGCTCACCACCGCTGGACAGGGACCACGAGCAGTACTTC. This encodes CASSPPLDRDHEQYF.

The gene calls are TRBV4-1 and TRBJ1-2, with D hard to call. The V gene's germline CDR1 is MGHRA and CDR2 YSYEKL. Between the trimmed V and J ends, which lost 0 bases and 8 bases, there was a span of 7 bases. The CDR3 consists of 12 residues. CDR3 amino acids: CASSQDGQGYTF. The CDR3 DNA follows: TGCGCCAGCAGCCAAGATGGCCAAGGCTACACCTTC.

This chain connects TRBV28 to TRBJ2-1, with 8 bases identical to TRBD2. Germline V gene data show CDR1 as MDHEN and CDR2 as SYDVKM. The V and J ends lost 5 bases and 9 bases, in that order; junction bases with no gene match: 15. This CDR3 has 16 residues. CDR3 loop: CASSQASGPSKGEQFF. CDR3 bases: TGTGCCAGCAGTCAGGCTAGCGGGCCTAGTAAGGGTGAGCAGTTCTTC.